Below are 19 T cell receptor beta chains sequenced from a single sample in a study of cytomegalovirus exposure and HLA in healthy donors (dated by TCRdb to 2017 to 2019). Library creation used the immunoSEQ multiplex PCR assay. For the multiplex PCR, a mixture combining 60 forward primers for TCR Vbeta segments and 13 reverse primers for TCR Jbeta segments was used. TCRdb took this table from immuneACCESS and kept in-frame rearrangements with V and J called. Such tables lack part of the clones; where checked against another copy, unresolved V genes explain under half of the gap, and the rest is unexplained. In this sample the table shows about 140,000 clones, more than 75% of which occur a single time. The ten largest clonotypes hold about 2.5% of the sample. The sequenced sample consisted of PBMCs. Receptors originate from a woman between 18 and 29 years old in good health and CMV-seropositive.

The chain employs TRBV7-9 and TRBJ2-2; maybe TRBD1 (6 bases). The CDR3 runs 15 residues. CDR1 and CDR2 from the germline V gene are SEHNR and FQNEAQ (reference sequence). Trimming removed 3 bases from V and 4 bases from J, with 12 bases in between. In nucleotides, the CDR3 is TGTGCCAGCAGCTTCCGGACAGAGGTCACCGGGGAGCTGTTTTTT. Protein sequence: CASSFRTEVTGELFF. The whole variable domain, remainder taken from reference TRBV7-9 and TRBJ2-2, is DTGVSQNPRHKITKRGQNVTFRCDPISEHNRLYWYRQTLGQGPEFLTYFQNEAQLEKSRLLSDRFSAERPKGSFSTLEIQRTEQGDSAMYLCASSFRTEVTGELFFGEGSRLTVL.

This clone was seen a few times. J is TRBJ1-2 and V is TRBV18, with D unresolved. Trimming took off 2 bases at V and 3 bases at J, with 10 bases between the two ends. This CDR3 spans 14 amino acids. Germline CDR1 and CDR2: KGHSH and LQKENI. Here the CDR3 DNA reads TGTGCCAGCTCACCAGGAGGATCTCACTATGGCTACACCTTC. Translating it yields CASSPGGSHYGYTF.

CDR3 in DNA: TGTGCCAGCAGTTACTGGGAGGACAAGAACAATGAGCAGTTCTTC. It specifies CASSYWEDKNNEQFF. V usage is TRBV6-5 and J usage is TRBJ2-1; a possible D gene is TRBD2 (6 bases). Trimming took off 1 base at V and 5 bases at J, with 12 bases between the two ends. The CDR3 contains 15 residues. CDR1 and CDR2 (germline): MNHEY, SVGAGI.

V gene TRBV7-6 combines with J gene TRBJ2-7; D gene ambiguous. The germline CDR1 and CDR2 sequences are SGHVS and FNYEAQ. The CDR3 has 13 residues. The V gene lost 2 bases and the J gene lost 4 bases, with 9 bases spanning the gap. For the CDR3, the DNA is TGTGCCAGCAGCTTATTCGAGGCTTACGAGCAGTACTTC. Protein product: CASSLFEAYEQYF.

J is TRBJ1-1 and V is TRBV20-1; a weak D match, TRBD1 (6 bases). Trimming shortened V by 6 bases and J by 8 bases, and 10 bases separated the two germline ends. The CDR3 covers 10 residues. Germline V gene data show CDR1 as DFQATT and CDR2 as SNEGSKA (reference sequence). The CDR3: CSAGDREAFF. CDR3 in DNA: TGCAGTGCCGGTGACAGGGAAGCTTTCTTT.

As DNA, the CDR3 is TGTGCCAGCAGCCGGGACAGAACAGATACGCAGTATTTT. Protein product: CASSRDRTDTQYF. This sequence joins TRBV5-5 and TRBJ2-3, with 7 bases fitting TRBD1. The germline V gene encodes CDR1 SGHKS and CDR2 YYEKEE (reference sequence). Trimming removed 4 bases from V and 3 bases from J; junction bases left unmatched: 2. The CDR3 loop spans 13 amino acids.

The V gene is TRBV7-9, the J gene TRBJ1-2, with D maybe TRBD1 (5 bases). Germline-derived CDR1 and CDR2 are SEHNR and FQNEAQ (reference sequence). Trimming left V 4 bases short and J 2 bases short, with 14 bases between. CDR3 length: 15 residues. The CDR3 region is CASSSGVQRNYGYTF. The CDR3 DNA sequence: TGTGCCAGCAGCTCGGGGGTACAGCGAAACTATGGCTACACCTTC.

CDR3 bases: TGCGCCAGCAGCTTGGAGCGCCAACCCTACAATGAGCAGTTCTTC. It yields the protein CASSLERQPYNEQFF. The V and J genes are TRBV5-1 and TRBJ2-1; D is unresolved. This CDR3 has 15 residues. V shed 0 bases and J shed 2 bases, with 9 bases lying between them. Germline CDR1 SGHRS, CDR2 YFSETQ.

The CDR3 DNA sequence: TGTGCCAGCAGCCCCTCGACAGACCTGAACACTGAAGCTTTCTTT. It translates to CASSPSTDLNTEAFF. V usage is TRBV6-6 and J usage is TRBJ1-1; D possibly corresponds to TRBD1 (5 bases). Deletions cut 6 bases from V and 0 bases from J, with 14 bases between. The length of the CDR3 is 15 residues. Germline-derived CDR1 and CDR2 are MNHNY and SVGAGI (reference sequence).

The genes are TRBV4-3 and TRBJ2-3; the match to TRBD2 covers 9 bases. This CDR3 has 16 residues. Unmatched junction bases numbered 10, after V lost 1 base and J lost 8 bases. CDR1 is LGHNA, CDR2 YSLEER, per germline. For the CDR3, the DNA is TGCGCCAGCAGCCAAGCTTGGACTAGCGAGCGTGGTACGCAGTATTTT. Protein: CASSQAWTSERGTQYF.

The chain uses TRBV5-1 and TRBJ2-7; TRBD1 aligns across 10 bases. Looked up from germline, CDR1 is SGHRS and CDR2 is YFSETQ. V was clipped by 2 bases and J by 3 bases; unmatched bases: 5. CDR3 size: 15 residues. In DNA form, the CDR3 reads TGCGCCAGCAGCTTCGAGACAGGGGGCATCTACGAGCAGTACTTC. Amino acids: CASSFETGGIYEQYF.

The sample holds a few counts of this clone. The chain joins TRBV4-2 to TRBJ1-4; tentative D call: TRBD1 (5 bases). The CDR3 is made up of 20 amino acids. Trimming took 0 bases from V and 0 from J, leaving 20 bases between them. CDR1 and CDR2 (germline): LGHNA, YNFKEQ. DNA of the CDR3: TGTGCCAGCAGCCAAGACCCTTCCTCGGGTTCGGGGGCAACTAATGAAAAACTGTTTTTT. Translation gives CASSQDPSSGSGATNEKLFF.

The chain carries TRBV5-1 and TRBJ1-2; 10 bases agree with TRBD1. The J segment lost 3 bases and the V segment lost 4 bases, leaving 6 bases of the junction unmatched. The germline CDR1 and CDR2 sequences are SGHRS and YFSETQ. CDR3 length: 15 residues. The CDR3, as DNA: TGCGCCAGCAGCGTGACCGGGACAGGGGACTATGGCTACACCTTC. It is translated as CASSVTGTGDYGYTF.

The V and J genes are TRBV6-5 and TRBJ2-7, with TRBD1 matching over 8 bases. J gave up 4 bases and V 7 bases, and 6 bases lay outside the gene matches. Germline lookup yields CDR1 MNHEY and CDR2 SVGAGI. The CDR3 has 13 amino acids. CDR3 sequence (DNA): TGTGCCAGCAAGACAGGGGCAGATTACGAGCAGTACTTC. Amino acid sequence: CASKTGADYEQYF.

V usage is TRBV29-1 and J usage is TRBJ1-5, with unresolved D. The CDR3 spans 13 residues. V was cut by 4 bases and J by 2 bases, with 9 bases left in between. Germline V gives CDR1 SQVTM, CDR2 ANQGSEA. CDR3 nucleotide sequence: TGCAGCGTTGCCTCGAGTCGCAATCAGCCCCAGCATTTT. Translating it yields CSVASSRNQPQHF.

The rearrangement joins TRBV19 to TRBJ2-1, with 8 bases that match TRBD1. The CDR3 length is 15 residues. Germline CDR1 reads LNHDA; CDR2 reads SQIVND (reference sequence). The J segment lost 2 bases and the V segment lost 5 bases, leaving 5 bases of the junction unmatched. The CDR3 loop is CASSAGRGPYNEQFF. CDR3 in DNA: TGTGCCAGTAGTGCCGGCAGGGGGCCCTACAATGAGCAGTTCTTC.

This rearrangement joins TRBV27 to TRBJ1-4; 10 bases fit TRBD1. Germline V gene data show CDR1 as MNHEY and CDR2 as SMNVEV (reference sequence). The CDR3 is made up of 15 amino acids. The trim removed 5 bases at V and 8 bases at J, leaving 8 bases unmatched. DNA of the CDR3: TGTGCCAGCAGTCCCCTCGACAGGGGGCGAGAAAAACTGTTTTTT. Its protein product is CASSPLDRGREKLFF.

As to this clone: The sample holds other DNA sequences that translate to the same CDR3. CDR3 sequence (DNA): TGCAGTGCTAGTGACACCTACGAGCAGTACTTC. This translates into CSASDTYEQYF. The rearrangement links TRBV20-1 to TRBJ2-7; D call uncertain. CDR1 DFQATT and CDR2 SNEGSKA come from the germline V gene (reference sequence). With 3 bases removed from V and 2 bases from J, the gap between germline ends came to 5 bases. The CDR3 contains 11 residues.

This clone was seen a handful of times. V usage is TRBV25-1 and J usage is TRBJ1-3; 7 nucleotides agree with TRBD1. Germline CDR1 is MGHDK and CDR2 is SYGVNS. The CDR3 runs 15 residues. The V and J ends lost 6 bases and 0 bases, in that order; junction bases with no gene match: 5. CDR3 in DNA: TGTGCCAGCAGCCAGACAGGGCCCTCTGGAAACACCATATATTTT. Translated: CASSQTGPSGNTIYF.